The 3 T cell receptor beta chains reported below all come from one sample, sequenced in a study of T-cell reconstitution after alpha-beta-depleted transplantation in children. A library of TCRbeta sequences, prepared with unique molecular identifiers, was generated. TCRdb re-derived calls from the PCR reads in MiXCR, one entry per CDR3 protein. The sample includes roughly 400,000 distinct CDR3 sequences, roughly two fifths of them seen just once. Sequencing was performed on PBMCs, taken before TCRalphabeta/CD19-depleted stem cell transplant. Source of these receptors: a girl aged 2 to 9 with aplastic anemia, due to receive a stem cell transplant.

The gene calls are TRBV2 and TRBJ2-2, with 7 bases fitting TRBD1. Germline assignment: CDR1 SNHLY and CDR2 FYNNEI. The trim removed 8 bases at V and 1 base at J, leaving 7 bases unmatched. This CDR3 region has 15 residues. CDR3 in amino acids: CASGPGQLNTGELFF. In DNA form, the CDR3 reads TGTGCCAGCGGCCCGGGACAGCTGAACACCGGGGAGCTGTTTTTT.

This chain links TRBV30 with TRBJ2-1; the D gene is possibly TRBD2 (5 bases). V was trimmed by 1 base and J by 7 bases, leaving 5 bases between them. The length of the CDR3 is 11 residues. Germline V gene lookup returns CDR1 GTSNPN and CDR2 SVGIG (reference sequence). CDR3 nucleotides: TGTGCCTGGAGTGCGGGGAATGAGCAGTTCTTC. Amino acid sequence: CAWSAGNEQFF.

The genes are TRBV5-1 and TRBJ2-3; 9 bases are a match to TRBD1. Germline CDR1 and CDR2: SGHRS and YFSETQ. V gave up 0 bases and J gave up 11 bases; unmatched junction bases: 1. The CDR3 spans 12 residues. This chain's CDR3 is CASSLGGQGQYF. CDR3 sequence (DNA): TGCGCCAGCAGCTTGGGGGGACAGGGGCAGTATTTT.